These 22 T cell receptor beta chains came from one sample sequenced in a study of T cell clones after liver transplantation. The data were produced by immunoSEQ multiplex PCR, yet TCRdb's version contains in-frame clones alone and is incomplete. The sample contains tens of thousands of clones, about 70% of which appear only once. The sequenced sample was CD4+ T cells from blood, obtained at the 22-month timepoint. These receptors were obtained from a human patient who received a liver transplant. These T cells may partly come from the graft donor.

The rearrangement uses TRBV28 and TRBJ2-5; a weak D match, TRBD1 (5 bases). Germline CDR1 MDHEN, CDR2 SYDVKM. V gave up 5 bases and J gave up 1 base, with 20 bases separating them. The CDR3 length is 17 residues. Written as DNA, the CDR3 is TGTGCCAGCAGTACTCGCGCGCAGGGTGTGACCCAAGAGACCCAGTACTTC. This translates into CASSTRAQGVTQETQYF.

The chain links TRBV4-1 to TRBJ2-6, with D perhaps matching TRBD1 or TRBD2 (5 bases each). Between the trimmed V and J ends, which lost 4 bases and 2 bases, there was a span of 15 bases. The CDR3 loop spans 17 amino acids. Looked up from germline, CDR1 is MGHRA and CDR2 is YSYEKL. CDR3 region: CASSLSFGGAGANVLTF. DNA for the CDR3: TGCGCCAGCAGCCTTTCCTTTGGGGGAGCTGGGGCCAACGTCCTGACTTTC.

The gene calls are TRBV7-9 and TRBJ1-4, with D perhaps TRBD1 (5 bases). The length of the CDR3 is 14 residues. Germline CDR1 reads SEHNR; CDR2 reads FQNEAQ (reference sequence). V was clipped by 2 bases and J by 5 bases, with 9 bases between them. CDR3 coding DNA: TGTGCCAGCAGCTTATCAGGGCTGAATGAAAAACTGTTTTTT. It specifies CASSLSGLNEKLFF. The full variable domain, with the rest looked up from reference TRBV7-9 and TRBJ1-4, is DTGVSQNPRHKITKRGQNVTFRCDPISEHNRLYWYRQTLGQGPEFLTYFQNEAQLEKSRLLSDRFSAERPKGSFSTLEIQRTEQGDSAMYLCASSLSGLNEKLFFGSGTQLSVL.

This chain links TRBV15 with TRBJ2-4; D may match TRBD1 or TRBD2 (6 bases each). V lost 8 bases and J lost 8, with 19 bases in between. Germline V gives CDR1 LNHNV, CDR2 YYDKDF (reference sequence). The CDR3 consists of 14 residues. The CDR3 DNA reads TGTGCCACCGGGGTCTCGGGGGCAAGGGACATTCAGTACTTC. Encoded protein: CATGVSGARDIQYF.

This clone occurred a few times. This rearrangement joins TRBV2 to TRBJ2-2; 9 nucleotides align to TRBD2. CDR3 length: 15 amino acids. Losses at the gene ends were 6 bases for V and 1 base for J; bases not matched to a gene: 3. Germline CDR1 and CDR2: SNHLY and FYNNEI. CDR3 nucleotide sequence: TGTGCCAGCAGCGGAGCGGGGGGGAACACCGGGGAGCTGTTTTTT. Translated: CASSGAGGNTGELFF. The whole variable domain, remainder taken from reference TRBV2 and TRBJ2-2, is EPEVTQTPSHQVTQMGQEVILRCVPISNHLYFYWYRQILGQKVEFLVSFYNNEISEKSEIFDDQFSVERPDGSNFTLKIRSTKLEDSAMYFCASSGAGGNTGELFFGEGSRLTVL.

This clone was seen only a few times. The gene calls are TRBV30 and TRBJ1-4; D is perhaps TRBD1 (5 bases). The CDR3 spans 13 residues. From germline, CDR1 is GTSNPN and CDR2 SVGIG (reference sequence). Trimming left V 1 base short and J 6 bases short, with 9 bases between. CDR3 residues: CAWSGTGHEKLFF. CDR3 DNA: TGTGCCTGGAGTGGCACGGGGCATGAAAAACTGTTTTTT.

There are many counts of this clone. The chain carries TRBV21-1 and TRBJ1-5; the D call TRBD1 from the table was never checked on the DNA. TRBV21-1 is given as a pseudogene. This CDR3 has 14 residues. The DNA for the CDR3 is TGTGCCAGCTTTGGGACAGGGGGCAATCAGCCCCAGCATTTT. Translation: CASFGTGGNQPQHF.

This clone came up a few times. J is TRBJ1-6 and V is TRBV27, with 7 nucleotides matching TRBD1. V lost 6 bases, J lost 5 bases, and 7 bases stayed unmatched. This CDR3 comprises 15 residues. Germline CDR1 reads MNHEY; CDR2 reads SMNVEV (reference sequence). The CDR3, as DNA: TGTGCCAGCAGGTGGACAGGCTTAAATAATTCACCCCTCCACTTT. Translation: CASRWTGLNNSPLHF.

CDR3 loop: CASSLQSSGNTIYF. CDR3 DNA sequence: TGTGCCAGCAGTTTACAGAGCTCTGGAAACACCATATATTTT. The chain joins TRBV28 to TRBJ1-3; no clear D gene. Germline V gene sequence: CDR1 MDHEN, CDR2 SYDVKM. This CDR3 spans 14 amino acids. V lost 2 bases and J lost 0, with 5 bases in between.

Comment on this clone: Other DNA sequences in this specimen translate into the identical CDR3. V and J are TRBV7-9 and TRBJ1-1, with D unresolved. Germline CDR1 SEHNR, CDR2 FQNEAQ (reference sequence). V was cut by 1 base and J by 0 bases, with 6 bases left in between. The CDR3 is made up of 14 amino acids. For the CDR3, the DNA is TGTGCCAGCAGCTTAGATCTGGTGAACACTGAAGCTTTCTTT. It codes for CASSLDLVNTEAFF.

The chain is built from TRBV6-1 and TRBJ1-5; 7 bases match TRBD1. CDR1 is MNHNS and CDR2 is SASEGT in the germline V gene. V lost 2 bases and J lost 9; bases outside the gene matches: 7. CDR3 length equals 14 residues. CDR3: CASSERQGQWPQHF. CDR3 bases: TGTGCCAGCAGTGAACGGCAGGGACAGTGGCCCCAGCATTTT.

The chain employs TRBV28 and TRBJ1-2; D perhaps matches TRBD1 (6 bases). The germline V gene has CDR1 MDHEN and CDR2 SYDVKM. Trimming took off 7 bases at V and 4 bases at J, with 13 bases between the two ends. The CDR3 sequence is 13 residues long. CDR3 protein: CASIGGGPYGYTF. The CDR3 nucleotides read TGTGCCAGCATAGGGGGGGGTCCCTATGGCTACACCTTC.

The chain employs TRBV5-1 and TRBJ1-1; tentatively, D is TRBD1 (5 bases). The germline V gene encodes CDR1 SGHRS and CDR2 YFSETQ. The CDR3 extends over 14 amino acids. Trimming shortened V by 4 bases and J by 2 bases, and 12 bases separated the two germline ends. The CDR3 spells CASSPTTGNTEAFF. CDR3 nucleotide sequence: TGCGCCAGCAGCCCAACTACAGGCAACACTGAAGCTTTCTTT.

About this clone: This sample also contains other DNA sequences that code for the same CDR3. The V and J genes are TRBV11-2 and TRBJ1-5; the match to TRBD1 covers 7 bases. This CDR3 contains 14 residues. Looked up from germline, CDR1 is SGHAT and CDR2 is FQNNGV. With V trimmed by 4 bases and J by 4 bases, 4 bases remained unmatched. The CDR3: CASSSTGTNQPQHF. CDR3 bases: TGTGCCAGCAGCTCGACAGGGACGAATCAGCCCCAGCATTTT.

This rearrangement joins TRBV9 to TRBJ1-2, with TRBD1 matching 7 bases. The CDR3 totals 15 residues. The V and J ends lost 1 base and 2 bases, in that order; junction bases with no gene match: 5. Germline loops: CDR1 SGDLS, CDR2 YYNGEE. CDR3 amino acids: CASSVRDSVNYGYTF. CDR3 bases: TGTGCCAGCAGCGTAAGGGACAGCGTAAACTATGGCTACACCTTC.

V and J are TRBV10-1 and TRBJ2-3; D remains ambiguous. V gave up 2 bases and J gave up 5 bases, with 11 bases separating them. There are 14 residues in the CDR3. Germline-derived CDR1 and CDR2 are WNHNN and SYGVQD (reference sequence). CDR3 bases: TGCGCCAGCAGTGAGACCCACCCCGGAGATACGCAGTATTTT. It yields the protein CASSETHPGDTQYF.

The rearrangement links TRBV7-9 to TRBJ1-2; TRBD1 is a possible D gene (6 bases). V lost 3 bases and J lost 0, with 14 bases in between. The germline V gene encodes CDR1 SEHNR and CDR2 FQNEAQ (reference sequence). The CDR3 covers 16 residues. The CDR3 nucleotides are TGTGCCAGCAGCTTTGCCTCAGGGGCGACTAACTATGGCTACACCTTC. Translating it yields CASSFASGATNYGYTF.

The chain joins TRBV10-3 to TRBJ1-3; TRBD1 matches at 10 bases. Germline loops: CDR1 ENHRY, CDR2 SYGVKD. V gave up 8 bases and J gave up 5 bases; unmatched junction bases: 3. CDR3 length: 13 amino acids. Here the CDR3 reads CAIAGQGRNTIYF. The CDR3 DNA reads as TGTGCCATCGCGGGACAGGGGCGAAACACCATATATTTT.

J is TRBJ1-3 and V is TRBV11-2; D gene unclear. Germline V lookup: CDR1 SGHAT, CDR2 FQNNGV. Trimming stripped 3 bases from V and 0 bases from J, with 9 bases between. This CDR3 has 15 amino acids. CDR3 nucleotide sequence: TGTGCCAGCAGCTTTCCGCGGGTCTCTGGAAACACCATATATTTT. This encodes CASSFPRVSGNTIYF. The whole variable domain, filled in from reference TRBV11-2 and TRBJ1-3, reads EAGVAQSPRYKIIEKRQSVAFWCNPISGHATLYWYQQILGQGPKLLIQFQNNGVVDDSQLPKDRFSAERLKGVDSTLKIQPAKLEDSAVYLCASSFPRVSGNTIYFGEGSWLTVV.

This sequence joins TRBV6-1 and TRBJ2-7; 9 bases line up with TRBD1. There are 15 residues in the CDR3. Germline V gives CDR1 MNHNS, CDR2 SASEGT. V gave up 7 bases and J gave up 2 bases; unmatched junction bases: 9. CDR3: CASIHGGQGAYEQYF. The CDR3 bases are TGTGCCAGCATCCATGGGGGACAGGGCGCCTACGAGCAGTACTTC.

This clone was seen repeatedly, ten times or more. The V call is TRBV7-9, the J call TRBJ1-2; D not certain. Germline CDR1 reads SEHNR; CDR2 reads FQNEAQ (reference sequence). The CDR3 contains 12 residues. Trimming cost V 3 bases and J 5 bases, with 7 bases left between them. CDR3: CASSFGAYGYTF. In nucleotides, the CDR3 is TGTGCCAGCAGCTTCGGTGCTTATGGCTACACCTTC.

This clone appeared once. The chain employs TRBV7-2 and TRBJ1-6; D is perhaps TRBD1 (5 bases). V was shortened by 3 bases and J by 1 base, with 19 bases between the two germline ends. Looked up from germline, CDR1 is SGHTA and CDR2 is FQGNSA. The CDR3 has 19 amino acids. CDR3 residues: CASSLQGARVGSYNSPLHF. CDR3 DNA: TGTGCCAGCAGCTTGCAGGGTGCCCGTGTAGGATCCTATAATTCACCCCTCCACTTT. Full variable domain (remainder filled in from reference TRBV7-2 and TRBJ1-6): GAGVSQSPSNKVTEKGKDVELRCDPISGHTALYWYRQSLGQGLEFLIYFQGNSAPDKSGLPSDRFSAERTGGSVSTLTIQRTQQEDSAVYLCASSLQGARVGSYNSPLHFGNGTRLTVT.